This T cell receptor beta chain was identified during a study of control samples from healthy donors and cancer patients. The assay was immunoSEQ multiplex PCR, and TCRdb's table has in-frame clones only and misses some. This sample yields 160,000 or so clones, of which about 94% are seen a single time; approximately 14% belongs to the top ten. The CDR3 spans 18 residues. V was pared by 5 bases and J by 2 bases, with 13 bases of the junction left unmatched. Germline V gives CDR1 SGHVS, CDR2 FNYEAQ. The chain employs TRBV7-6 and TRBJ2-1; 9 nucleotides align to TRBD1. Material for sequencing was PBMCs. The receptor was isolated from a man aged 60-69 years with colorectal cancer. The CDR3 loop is CASSPGTGGAPAYNEQFF. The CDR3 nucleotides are TGTGCCAGCAGCCCCGGAACAGGGGGCGCCCCGGCCTACAATGAGCAGTTCTTC.